The clone carrying this T cell receptor (delta chain) has only a few counts. As yet, its antigen is unknown. The receptor sequences were amplified from genomic DNA of peripheral blood mononuclear cells. The germline CDR1 and CDR2 sequences are GEAIGNYY and EKD. The V segment lost 1 base and the J segment 0 bases; nucleotides outside the gene matches: 0. This CDR3 contains 15 residues. These data originate in a study of gamma delta lymphoproliferative disorders and STAT genes. Study context: The LymphoTrack Dx TCRG Assay amplified gamma chains from at least 50 ng of genomic DNA. Delta libraries were made per EuroClonality-NGS working group procedure. The study's findings and limits: Patient gamma repertoires clustered apart from healthy controls; delta did not.

With CATT, TCRdb re-called clones from the multiplex PCR reads. The sample consists of thousands of delta-chain clones, 1% of them appearing once. What was sequenced was blood. This chain links TRDV2 with TRDJ1; 11 nucleotides agree with TRDD3. The clonotype comes from a human donor in good health. The CDR3 sequence: CACDTGGYDTDKLIF. The CDR3 coding sequence is TGTGCCTGTGACACTGGGGGATACGACACCGATAAACTCATCTTT.